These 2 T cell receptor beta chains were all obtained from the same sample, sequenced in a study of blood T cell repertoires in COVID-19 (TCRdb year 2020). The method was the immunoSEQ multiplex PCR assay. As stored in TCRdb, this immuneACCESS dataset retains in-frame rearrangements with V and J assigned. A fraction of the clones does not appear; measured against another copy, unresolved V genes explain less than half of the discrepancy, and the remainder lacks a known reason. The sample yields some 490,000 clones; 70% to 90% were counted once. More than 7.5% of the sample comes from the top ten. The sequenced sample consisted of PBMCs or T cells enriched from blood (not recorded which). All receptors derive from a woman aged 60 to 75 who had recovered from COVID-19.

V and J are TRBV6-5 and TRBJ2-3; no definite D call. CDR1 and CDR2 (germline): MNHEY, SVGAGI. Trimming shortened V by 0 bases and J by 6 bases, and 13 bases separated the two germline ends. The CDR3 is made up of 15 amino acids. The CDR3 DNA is TGTGCCAGCAGTTACTCGCGTGCCCTGAGGGATACGCAGTATTTT. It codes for CASSYSRALRDTQYF.

CDR3 region: CASNKPGTENTGELFF. The DNA for the CDR3 is TGCGCCAGCAATAAACCCGGGACAGAGAACACCGGGGAGCTGTTTTTT. The chain couples TRBV5-1 to TRBJ2-2; TRBD1 aligns across 7 bases. V dropped 6 bases and J dropped 1; count of bases not matched to a gene: 9. CDR1 and CDR2 (germline): SGHRS, YFSETQ. This CDR3 spans 16 amino acids. Looking up the rest from reference TRBV5-1 and TRBJ2-2 gives the full variable domain: KAGVTQTPRYLIKTRGQQVTLSCSPISGHRSVSWYQQTPGQGLQFLFEYFSETQRNKGNFPGRFSGRQFSNSRSEMNVSTLELGDSALYLCASNKPGTENTGELFFGEGSRLTVL.